The rows below give T cell receptor beta chains drawn from one sample of a study of blood T cell repertoires in COVID-19. TCRdb's copy holds only in-frame clones and misses some; the assay was immunoSEQ multiplex PCR. The data show over 200,000 clones, 80% to 95% seen once. Sample: peripheral blood. These receptors originate from a man in his fifties or sixties with COVID-19, enrolled during active disease. The CDR3 runs from the conserved cysteine through the conserved F or W. A D gene is named only where the DNA matches it firmly. Not every row has a clone size; where given, it reads once, few, many or a size class.

J gene,clone size,V gene,D gene,CDR3 DNA,CDR3 protein
TRBJ2-7,-,TRBV6-2/TRBV6-3,TRBD2,TGTGCCAGCAACCCCGTGGGCGGGAGGATTCTCGAGCAGTACTTC,CASNPVGGRILEQYF
TRBJ1-2,-,TRBV7-9,TRBD1,TGTGCCAGCAGCGAACAGGGGTTCGACTATGGCTACACCTTC,CASSEQGFDYGYTF
TRBJ2-7,once,TRBV2,-,TGTGCCAGCAGTGGAAGCGGCTACGAGCAGTACTTC,CASSGSGYEQYF
TRBJ1-2,-,TRBV3-1/TRBV3-2,-,TGTGCCAGCCGGTCGGGGTTTAAGGATGGCTACACCTTC,CASRSGFKDGYTF
TRBJ1-3,-,TRBV6-5,-,TGTGCCAGCAGTCCAACGGAGCTTGGAAACACCATATATTTT,CASSPTELGNTIYF
TRBJ1-6,-,TRBV19,-,TGTGCCAGTCGAACGTCGGGGGGTTATAATTCACCCCTCCACTTT,CASRTSGGYNSPLHF
TRBJ2-7,once,TRBV5-6,-,TGTGCCAGCAGCCTAGATCTAGGGGCGGACGAGCAGTACTTC,CASSLDLGADEQYF
TRBJ2-2,-,TRBV4-1,TRBD2,TGCGCCAGCAGCCAAGCTCTGCGGGGGGACGGTGGCACCGGGGAGCTGTTTTTT,CASSQALRGDGGTGELFF
TRBJ2-4,-,TRBV6-5,-,TGTGCCAGCAGTTACTCGGCCCCGGGCAAAAACATTCAGTACTTC,CASSYSAPGKNIQYF
TRBJ2-5,-,TRBV7-9,TRBD2,TGTGCCAGCAGGTCTCTAGCGGGGGTTCGGGAGACCCAGTACTTC,CASRSLAGVRETQYF
TRBJ2-2,-,TRBV10-2,TRBD2,TGCGCCAGCAGTGACCCCTCAAAGAAGACTAGCGGGAACACCGGGGAGCTGTTTTTT,CASSDPSKKTSGNTGELFF
TRBJ2-1,-,TRBV4-1,TRBD2,TGCGCCAGCAGCCCCCGCGGGGGGCGGGGACGCACCTACAATGAGCAGTTCTTC,CASSPRGGRGRTYNEQFF
TRBJ2-1,-,TRBV18,TRBD1,TGTGCCAGCTCACTAGGGGGCTCATACAATGAGCAGTTCTTC,CASSLGGSYNEQFF
TRBJ1-2,-,TRBV4-3,-,TGCGCCAGCAGCCAACAAAGAGGGATTCCGGGGAGGGACCTTTATGGCTACACCTTC,CASSQQRGIPGRDLYGYTF
TRBJ2-1,-,TRBV4-1,TRBD1,TGCGCCAGCAGCCAAGGACAGGGTTTGGACAATGAGCAGTTCTTC,CASSQGQGLDNEQFF
TRBJ2-3,-,TRBV4-1,-,TGCGCCAGCAGCCAAGAACCGTCGGCGGGAACAGATACGCAGTATTTT,CASSQEPSAGTDTQYF
TRBJ1-2,-,TRBV6-5,-,TGTGCCACCGTAGAACAGGTTTCCGGCTACACCTTC,CATVEQVSGYTF
TRBJ1-2,-,TRBV9,TRBD1,TGTGCCAGCAGCCGACAGGGGGAAGGTAGTGGCTACACCTTC,CASSRQGEGSGYTF
TRBJ2-6,-,TRBV19,TRBD1,TGTGCCAGTAGACAGGGGAACTCTGGGGCCAACGTCCTGACTTTC,CASRQGNSGANVLTF
TRBJ2-7,-,TRBV7-9,-,TGTGCCAGCAGCTTAGAGCTCGATCAGTACTTC,CASSLELDQYF
TRBJ2-7,-,TRBV7-2,-,TGTGCCAGCAGCTTGGGCGGGGTGAGGAACGAGCAGTACTTC,CASSLGGVRNEQYF
TRBJ2-1,-,TRBV18,-,TGTGCCAGCTCACCAGCGAGCTCCTACAATGAGCAGTTCTTC,CASSPASSYNEQFF
TRBJ1-4,-,TRBV28,-,TGTGCCAGCCGCGGCATGCCTGAAAAACTGTTTTTT,CASRGMPEKLFF
TRBJ2-7,-,TRBV7-2,TRBD2,TGTGCCAGCAGCTTACCCGGACTAGCGGGAGCTTGGTACGAGCAGTACTTC,CASSLPGLAGAWYEQYF
TRBJ1-2,-,TRBV7-8,-,TGTGCCAGCAGCTTGAGTCCAGGGCGCTATGGCTACACCTTC,CASSLSPGRYGYTF